Presented here are 23 T cell receptor beta chains from one specimen sequenced in a study of identical twins. MiXCR, run by TCRdb on the 5' RACE reads, gives a single entry per CDR3 protein. The data show 540,000 or so distinct CDR3 sequences, with around 20% seen just once and about 0.5% held by the top ten. The same sample was also studied in work on yellow fever vaccine responses in identical twins.

Sequenced material: CD4+ T cells sorted from blood. Source of these receptors: a woman in her late teens or twenties in good health.

The chain links TRBV28 to TRBJ1-2; 9 bases fit TRBD1. The CDR3 consists of 15 residues. The ends lost 6 bases at V and 3 bases at J; junction bases unmatched: 8. Germline V gene lookup returns CDR1 MDHEN and CDR2 SYDVKM. The CDR3 loop reads CASSQSDRGDYGYTF. The CDR3 DNA reads TGTGCCAGCAGCCAGTCGGACAGGGGTGACTATGGCTACACCTTC.

The chain combines TRBV5-6 with TRBJ2-7; either TRBD1 or TRBD2 may supply D (5 bases each). Germline V CDR1 and CDR2: SGHDT, YYEEEE. The CDR3 has 15 amino acids. V gave up 4 bases and J gave up 6 bases, with 20 bases separating them. CDR3 coding DNA: TGTGCCAGCAGCGTGAGAACCGGGACCTGGGGCGAGCAGTACGTC. As protein: CASSVRTGTWGEQYV.

J is TRBJ2-4 and V is TRBV3-1; D ambiguous. Deletions cut 4 bases from V and 0 bases from J, with 16 bases between. The CDR3 has 17 amino acids. Germline CDR1 reads LGHDT; CDR2 reads YNNKEL (reference sequence). CDR3 in amino acids: CASSPPWSNLAKNIQYF. CDR3 sequence (DNA): TGTGCCAGCAGCCCCCCCTGGTCAAATCTAGCCAAAAACATTCAGTACTTC.

The rearrangement uses TRBV5-1 and TRBJ2-5; tentatively, D is TRBD2 (7 bases). V lost 7 bases and J 1 base, leaving 17 bases between the germline ends. CDR1 is SGHRS, CDR2 YFSETQ, per germline. This CDR3 is 15 amino acids long. The DNA for the CDR3 is TGCGCCAGCCGCCCCGGGGGAGGGGGCCAAGAGACCCAGTACTTC. This codes for CASRPGGGGQETQYF. Full variable domain (remainder filled in from reference TRBV5-1 and TRBJ2-5): KAGVTQTPRYLIKTRGQQVTLSCSPISGHRSVSWYQQTPGQGLQFLFEYFSETQRNKGNFPGRFSGRQFSNSRSEMNVSTLELGDSALYLCASRPGGGGQETQYFGPGTRLLVL.

This clonotype was detected only a few times. This chain connects TRBV7-9 to TRBJ1-6; possibly TRBD1 for D (5 bases). In germline, CDR1 is SEHNR, CDR2 FQNEAQ (reference sequence). The CDR3 is 15 residues long. V lost 2 bases and J lost 6, with 11 bases in between. The CDR3 sequence is CASSLNGQGNSPLHF. The CDR3 DNA sequence: TGTGCCAGCAGCTTAAACGGGCAGGGTAATTCACCCCTCCACTTT.

A single count supports this clonotype. The chain links TRBV11-3 to TRBJ2-3, with D hard to call. V lost 1 base and J lost 7, with 15 bases in between. The germline V gene has CDR1 SGHNT and CDR2 YENEEA. CDR3 length: 15 amino acids. DNA of the CDR3: TGTGCCAGCAGCTTAGTTGCCGGTAGCAGGTATACGCAGTATTTT. Translating gives CASSLVAGSRYTQYF.

The rearrangement uses TRBV29-1 and TRBJ2-6, with a weak D call TRBD2 (7 bases). CDR3 size: 16 residues. Germline lookup yields CDR1 SQVTM and CDR2 ANQGSEA. The germline V and J ends were trimmed by 0 bases and 2 bases, with 11 bases remaining between them. The CDR3 nucleotides are TGCAGCGTTGAAGATAGGGGGGGGCCTGGGGCCAACGTCCTGACTTTC. Its protein is CSVEDRGGPGANVLTF.

The V call is TRBV5-1, the J call TRBJ1-1; D unresolved. Trimming pared 3 bases from V and 5 bases from J, leaving 14 bases between. Germline V gene sequence: CDR1 SGHRS, CDR2 YFSETQ. The CDR3 spans 14 residues. The CDR3 reads CASSSLSVGTEAFF. The CDR3 DNA sequence: TGCGCCAGCAGCTCATTGAGTGTGGGTACTGAAGCTTTCTTT.

The V gene is TRBV4-1, the J gene TRBJ2-1, with TRBD2 identical over 11 bases. This CDR3 is built from 17 residues. Germline V gene data show CDR1 as MGHRA and CDR2 as YSYEKL. With V trimmed by 1 base and J by 14 bases, 16 bases remained unmatched. The CDR3 DNA is TGCGCCAGCAGCCAAGGCGGCCTAGCGGGAGGAGGGGGCAAAAAGTTCTTC. It yields the protein CASSQGGLAGGGGKKFF.

This clonotype was counted at least ten times. The gene calls are TRBV9 and TRBJ2-5; 8 nucleotides align to TRBD2. After removal of 0 bases from V and 4 bases from J, the junction contained 8 bases not matched to a gene. In germline, CDR1 is SGDLS, CDR2 YYNGEE. The CDR3 covers 16 residues. As DNA, the CDR3 is TGTGCCAGCAGCGTAGACGGAGCGGGAGTCGGAGAGACCCAGTACTTC. Translating it yields CASSVDGAGVGETQYF.

This clonotype appeared a few times. V gene TRBV5-1 combines with J gene TRBJ2-7, with no clear D. CDR3 length equals 14 residues. CDR1 and CDR2 from the germline V gene are SGHRS and YFSETQ. The V and J ends lost 0 bases and 1 base respectively, with 8 bases between them. The CDR3 is CASSLAYQSYEQYF. The CDR3 nucleotides are TGCGCCAGCAGCTTGGCCTACCAATCCTACGAGCAGTACTTC.

The chain joins TRBV28 to TRBJ2-5; 10 bases align to TRBD1. Looked up from germline, CDR1 is MDHEN and CDR2 is SYDVKM. The V gene end was trimmed by 6 bases and the J gene end by 0 bases; junction bases not matched to a gene: 7. The CDR3 covers 16 residues. This CDR3 reads CASSPGGQGYQETQYF. For the CDR3, the DNA is TGTGCCAGCAGCCCGGGGGGACAGGGGTACCAAGAGACCCAGTACTTC.

This clonotype was recorded a few times. The CDR3 bases are TGCGCCAGCAGCTTGACCGGGACTAGCGGTCCCGAGACCCAGTACTTC. Translating gives CASSLTGTSGPETQYF. This chain uses TRBV5-1 with TRBJ2-5, with 11 nucleotides matching TRBD2. The germline V gene encodes CDR1 SGHRS and CDR2 YFSETQ. Germline trimming cut 1 base from V and 5 bases from J; bases unmatched to any gene: 7. The CDR3 covers 16 residues. Full variable domain (missing parts from reference TRBV5-1 and TRBJ2-5): KAGVTQTPRYLIKTRGQQVTLSCSPISGHRSVSWYQQTPGQGLQFLFEYFSETQRNKGNFPGRFSGRQFSNSRSEMNVSTLELGDSALYLCASSLTGTSGPETQYFGPGTRLLVL.

The chain carries TRBV28 and TRBJ2-1; D is unclear. CDR1 and CDR2 from the germline V gene are MDHEN and SYDVKM. The CDR3 is 15 amino acids. V was pared by 6 bases and J by 0 bases, with 12 bases between. The CDR3 region has the DNA TGTGCCAGCAGCAACACGCAGAGCTCCTACAATGAGCAGTTCTTC. This codes for CASSNTQSSYNEQFF. The full variable domain, its missing parts supplied by reference TRBV28 and TRBJ2-1, is DVKVTQSSRYLVKRTGEKVFLECVQDMDHENMFWYRQDPGLGLRLIYFSYDVKMKEKGDIPEGYSVSREKKERFSLILESASTNQTSMYLCASSNTQSSYNEQFFGPGTRLTVL.

This clonotype was detected a few times. The chain joins TRBV5-6 to TRBJ2-3, with 8 bases identical to TRBD2. Per germline, CDR1 SGHDT and CDR2 YYEEEE. The length of the CDR3 is 17 residues. The J segment lost 0 bases and the V segment lost 4 bases, leaving 10 bases of the junction unmatched. The CDR3 nucleotides are TGTGCCAGCAGCCCCCAGTTTGCGGGAGGCAGCACAGATACGCAGTATTTT. This encodes CASSPQFAGGSTDTQYF.

The chain is built from TRBV10-2 and TRBJ2-1; TRBD1 is a possible D gene (5 bases). V was pared by 0 bases and J by 12 bases, with 9 bases between. Germline V lookup: CDR1 WSHSY, CDR2 SAAADI. This CDR3 comprises 12 residues. CDR3 amino acids: CASSESGLVQFF. The DNA for the CDR3 is TGCGCCAGCAGTGAGTCGGGGCTGGTGCAGTTCTTC.

The chain couples TRBV2 to TRBJ2-7; TRBD2 might be the D (6 bases). Germline CDR1 and CDR2: SNHLY and FYNNEI. Trimming stripped 3 bases from V and 4 bases from J, with 10 bases between. The CDR3 is 13 residues long. The CDR3 spells CASSETRKYEQYF. CDR3 nucleotides: TGTGCCAGCAGTGAGACTAGGAAGTACGAGCAGTACTTC.

This chain links TRBV12-3 or TRBV12-4 with TRBJ2-2; TRBD1 aligns across 9 bases. The CDR3 is 16 amino acids. J lost 2 bases, V lost 5 bases, and 6 bases had no gene match. CDR3 sequence (DNA): TGTGCCAGCAGTCCGACAGGGGGATTCAACACCGGGGAGCTGTTTTTT. Translating gives CASSPTGGFNTGELFF.

This clonotype was picked up a small number of times. The chain has TRBV20-1 and TRBJ2-1; tentative D call: TRBD2 (5 bases). The V gene's germline CDR1 is DFQATT and CDR2 SNEGSKA (reference sequence). The CDR3 covers 15 residues. Trimming cost V 6 bases and J 1 base, with 16 bases left between them. The CDR3 protein is CSAVPRGRSYNEQFF. CDR3 DNA: TGCAGTGCCGTACCTCGGGGTAGGTCCTACAATGAGCAGTTCTTC.

The rearrangement joins TRBV7-9 to TRBJ2-4, with 7 positions matching TRBD1. The CDR3 has 16 residues. V gave up 5 bases and J gave up 2 bases; unmatched junction bases: 9. CDR1 is SEHNR and CDR2 is FQNEAQ in the germline V gene (reference sequence). For the CDR3, the DNA is TGTGCCAGCAGCCTCGGGACAGACTTAACCAAAAACATTCAGTACTTC. This gives the protein CASSLGTDLTKNIQYF. Based on the CDR3 plus reference TRBV7-9 and TRBJ2-4, the full variable domain is DTGVSQNPRHKITKRGQNVTFRCDPISEHNRLYWYRQTLGQGPEFLTYFQNEAQLEKSRLLSDRFSAERPKGSFSTLEIQRTEQGDSAMYLCASSLGTDLTKNIQYFGAGTRLSVL.

This rearrangement joins TRBV5-6 to TRBJ2-5; 8 bases are a match to TRBD1. Trimming cost V 4 bases and J 4 bases; bases outside gene matches: 9. The CDR3 has 15 amino acids. Germline loops: CDR1 SGHDT, CDR2 YYEEEE. In DNA form, the CDR3 reads TGTGCCAGCAGCCAACGACAGGGGCCCCCAGAGACCCAGTACTTC. Its translation: CASSQRQGPPETQYF.

The chain combines TRBV12-3 or TRBV12-4 with TRBJ2-7, with TRBD2 matching over 9 bases. The ends lost 2 bases at V and 2 bases at J; junction bases unmatched: 7. The CDR3 length is 16 residues. The CDR3 loop reads CASSLRGRASPYEQYF. The CDR3, as DNA: TGTGCCAGCAGTTTACGCGGGAGGGCCAGTCCCTACGAGCAGTACTTC.

This clonotype came up a few times. The chain links TRBV3-1 to TRBJ2-7; TRBD2 matches at 8 bases. CDR1 is LGHDT, CDR2 YNNKEL, per germline (reference sequence). Trimming removed 0 bases from V and 12 bases from J; junction bases left unmatched: 10. CDR3 length: 14 amino acids. Here the CDR3 reads CASSQDRLAGSLYV. The CDR3 nucleotides are TGTGCCAGCAGCCAAGATCGGCTAGCGGGTTCACTGTACGTC.